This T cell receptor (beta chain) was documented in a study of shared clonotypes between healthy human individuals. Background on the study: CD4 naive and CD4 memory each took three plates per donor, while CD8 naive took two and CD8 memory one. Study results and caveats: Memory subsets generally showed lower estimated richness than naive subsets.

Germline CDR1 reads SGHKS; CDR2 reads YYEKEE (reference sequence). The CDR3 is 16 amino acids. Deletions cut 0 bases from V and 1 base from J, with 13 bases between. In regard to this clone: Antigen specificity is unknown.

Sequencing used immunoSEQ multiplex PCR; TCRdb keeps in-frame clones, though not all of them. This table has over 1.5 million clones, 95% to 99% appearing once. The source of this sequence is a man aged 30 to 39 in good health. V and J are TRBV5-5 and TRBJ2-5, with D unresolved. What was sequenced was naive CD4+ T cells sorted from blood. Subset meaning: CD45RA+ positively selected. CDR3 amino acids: CASSLALIRPQETQYF. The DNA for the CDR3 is TGTGCCAGCAGCTTGGCGTTAATCCGACCCCAAGAGACCCAGTACTTC.